The source of this T cell receptor beta chain is a study of cytomegalovirus exposure and HLA in healthy donors. Findings and caveats of the study: The study listed 164 cytomegalovirus-associated TCR beta chains.

This clone has just a few counts. Its antigen is undetermined. The CDR3 runs 14 residues. Trimming took 0 bases from V and 7 from J, leaving 13 bases between them. Per the germline V gene, CDR1 is SGHRS and CDR2 is YFSETQ. PCR amplification relied on 60 Vbeta primers (plus 13 Jbeta primers). Here immunoSEQ multiplex PCR was the method, and the copy in TCRdb shows in-frame clones only, minus some. The sample has tens of thousands of clones, 80% to 90% seen once. The source of this sequence is a human donor in good health. The chain uses TRBV5-1 and TRBJ1-2, with D uncertain. The material sequenced was PBMCs. In nucleotides, the CDR3 is TGCGCCAGCAGCTTGGACGGACTTATGAGTGGCTACACCTTC. Its translation: CASSLDGLMSGYTF.